Here is one TCR beta chain with its context. Its antigen is undetermined. Relative to the germline gene, one junction end is altered; a read error may explain this. Germline V lookup: CDR1 SSHAT, CDR2 FNYEAQ (reference sequence). CDR3 length: 13 amino acids. Produced via immunoSEQ multiplex PCR; TCRdb's table is partial and in-frame only. The sample records tens of thousands of clones, roughly three quarters being singletons. The source of the sample is a study of radiotherapy plus CTLA-4 blockade in lung cancer. Study-wide background: Among all patients, 15% to 20% showed objective responses, while about 31% had disease control.

Study outcomes and limitations: Expansion in blood of tumor-derived TCR clones was seen after radiotherapy plus ipilimumab. Reportedly, early blood T cell clone dynamics best predicted response, with interferon-beta.

The V and J genes are TRBV7-7 and TRBJ2-1, with 9 bases fitting TRBD1. The sequence was collected from a human donor with non-small cell lung cancer whose response to radiotherapy plus ipilimumab could not be evaluated. The specimen was peripheral blood, collected from a patient treated with radiotherapy plus ipilimumab. The CDR3 DNA reads as TGTGCTAGCAGTTCTGGGACAGGGAGAGAGCAGTTCTTC. This encodes CASSSGTGREQFF.